This T cell receptor beta chain appears in the sequencing data of a study of T cell responses to AZD1222 COVID-19 vaccine. The study's findings and limits: Sampling that yielded the repertoires occurred only after the peak T cell response. Vaccination with two AZD1222 doses was followed by a rise in Spike-specific TCR breadth and depth. Epitopes outside B.1.351 and B.1.1.7 mutated regions reportedly drew nearly half of spike TCRs. There were mostly white British donors and more females than males, and clonal diversity was possibly underestimated.

With respect to this clone: Its antigen is undetermined.

The data were produced by immunoSEQ multiplex PCR, yet TCRdb's version contains in-frame clones alone and is incomplete. The sample includes about 150,000 clones, about 93% of them seen just once. The CDR3 runs 13 residues. Trimming stripped 0 bases from V and 8 bases from J, with 11 bases between. CDR1 SGHRS and CDR2 YFSETQ come from the germline V gene. This material consisted of peripheral blood, taken on day 0 of AZD1222 vaccination. The chain is built from TRBV5-1 and TRBJ1-2; tentatively, D is TRBD1 (6 bases). This clonotype was sampled from an adult in good health. The CDR3 loop is CASSLEAGDGYTF. DNA of the CDR3: TGCGCCAGCAGCTTGGAGGCAGGGGACGGCTACACCTTC.